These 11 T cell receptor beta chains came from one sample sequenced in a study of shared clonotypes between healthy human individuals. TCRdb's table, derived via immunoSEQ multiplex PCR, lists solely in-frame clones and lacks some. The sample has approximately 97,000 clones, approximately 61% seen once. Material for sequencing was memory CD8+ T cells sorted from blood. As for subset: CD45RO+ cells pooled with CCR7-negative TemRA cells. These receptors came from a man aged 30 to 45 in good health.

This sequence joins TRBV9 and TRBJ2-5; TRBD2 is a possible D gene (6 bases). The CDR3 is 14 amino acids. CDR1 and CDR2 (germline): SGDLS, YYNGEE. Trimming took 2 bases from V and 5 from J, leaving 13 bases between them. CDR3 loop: CASSVRPGGETQYF. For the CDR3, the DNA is TGTGCCAGCAGCGTTCGCCCAGGAGGGGAGACCCAGTACTTC.

The CDR3: CASSGDSARSYEQYF. CDR3 sequence (DNA): TGTGCCAGCAGTGGGGACAGCGCCAGGAGCTACGAGCAGTACTTC. This chain joins TRBV25-1 and TRBJ2-7, with 7 positions matching TRBD1. Germline CDR1 is MGHDK and CDR2 is SYGVNS. This CDR3 is built from 15 residues. Trimming at V came to 4 bases and at J to 3 bases, leaving 9 bases not matched to a gene.

The CDR3 sequence is CAWSIGEQGLGDTQYF. The CDR3, as DNA: TGTGCCTGGAGTATCGGGGAACAGGGGTTGGGAGATACGCAGTATTTT. The chain employs TRBV30 and TRBJ2-3; 7 bases align to TRBD1. CDR1 GTSNPN and CDR2 SVGIG come from the germline V gene (reference sequence). The CDR3 length is 16 residues. With V trimmed by 2 bases and J by 5 bases, 13 bases remained unmatched.

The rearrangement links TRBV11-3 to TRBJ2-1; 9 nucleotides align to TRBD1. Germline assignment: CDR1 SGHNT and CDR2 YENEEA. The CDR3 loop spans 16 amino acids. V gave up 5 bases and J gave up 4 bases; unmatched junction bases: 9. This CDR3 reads CASSPTGTGTYNEQFF. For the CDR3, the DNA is TGTGCCAGCAGCCCAACCGGGACAGGGACTTACAATGAGCAGTTCTTC.

CDR3 nucleotide sequence: TGCGCCAGCAGCCCGGCGGGGAGCTCCTACAATGAGCAGTTCTTC. This gives the protein CASSPAGSSYNEQFF. The chain is built from TRBV5-1 and TRBJ2-1, with D perhaps matching TRBD2 (6 bases). The V end lost 4 bases, the J end lost 0 bases, and 11 bases lay between the germline ends. The CDR3 has 15 residues. Germline V CDR1 and CDR2: SGHRS, YFSETQ. The full variable domain, with the rest looked up from reference TRBV5-1 and TRBJ2-1, is KAGVTQTPRYLIKTRGQQVTLSCSPISGHRSVSWYQQTPGQGLQFLFEYFSETQRNKGNFPGRFSGRQFSNSRSEMNVSTLELGDSALYLCASSPAGSSYNEQFFGPGTRLTVL.

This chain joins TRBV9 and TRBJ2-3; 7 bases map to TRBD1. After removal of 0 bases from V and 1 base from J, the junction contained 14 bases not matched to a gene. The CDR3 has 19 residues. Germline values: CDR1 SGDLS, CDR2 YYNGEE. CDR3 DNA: TGTGCCAGCAGCGTAGCTCGGGAAGACAGGGATCGGGGCACAGATACGCAGTATTTT. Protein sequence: CASSVAREDRDRGTDTQYF.

This chain's CDR3 is CASSYGTGGILHF. As DNA, the CDR3 is TGTGCCAGCAGTTACGGCACGGGTGGAATCCTCCACTTT. This sequence joins TRBV6-5 and TRBJ1-6, with D unresolved. The CDR3 totals 13 residues. Per germline, CDR1 MNHEY and CDR2 SVGAGI. Trimming took 2 bases from V and 15 from J, leaving 14 bases between them.

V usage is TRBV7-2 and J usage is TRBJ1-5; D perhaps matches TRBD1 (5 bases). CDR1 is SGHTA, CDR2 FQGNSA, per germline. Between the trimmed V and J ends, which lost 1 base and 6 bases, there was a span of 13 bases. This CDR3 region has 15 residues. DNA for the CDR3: TGTGCCAGCAGCTTAGGGAGGGGCGCGGTTCAGCCCCAGCATTTT. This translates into CASSLGRGAVQPQHF.

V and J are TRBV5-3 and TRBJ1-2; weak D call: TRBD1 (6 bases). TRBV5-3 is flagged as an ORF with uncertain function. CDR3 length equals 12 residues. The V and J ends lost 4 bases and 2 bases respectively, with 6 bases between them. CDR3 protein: CARSDRNYGYTF. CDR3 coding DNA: TGTGCCAGAAGCGACAGGAACTATGGCTACACCTTC.

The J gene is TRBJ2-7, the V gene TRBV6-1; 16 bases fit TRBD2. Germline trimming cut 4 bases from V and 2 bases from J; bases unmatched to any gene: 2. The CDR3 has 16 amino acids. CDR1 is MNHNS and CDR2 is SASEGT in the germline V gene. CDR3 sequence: CASSAGLAGGAYEQYF. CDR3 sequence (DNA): TGTGCCAGCAGTGCGGGACTAGCGGGAGGGGCCTACGAGCAGTACTTC.

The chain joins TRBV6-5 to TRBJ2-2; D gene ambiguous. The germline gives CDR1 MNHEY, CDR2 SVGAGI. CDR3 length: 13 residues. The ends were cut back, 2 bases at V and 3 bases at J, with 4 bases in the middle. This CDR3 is CASSYQDTGELFF. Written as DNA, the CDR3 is TGTGCCAGCAGTTACCAGGACACCGGGGAGCTGTTTTTT.